Shown below are 21 T cell receptor beta chains from a single sample sequenced in a study of T cell repertoires in cytomegalovirus infection. These receptors' targets are unknown. TCRdb re-called the reads with MiXCR, one entry per CDR3 protein. The table records a few hundred thousand distinct CDR3 sequences, about two fifths of them present only once. The sequencing here drew on cultured PBMCs, taken from culture after CMV antigen stimulation. The source of these receptors is a human donor in good health (CMV status not recorded). Some clones in this sample may be carry-over from other donors' samples.

The J gene is TRBJ2-3, the V gene TRBV7-9; D unresolved. The CDR3 totals 12 residues. Germline CDR1 reads SEHNR; CDR2 reads FQNEAQ (reference sequence). V gave up 4 bases and J gave up 5 bases, with 7 bases separating them. The CDR3 here is CASSSFKDTQYF. CDR3 sequence (DNA): TGTGCCAGCAGCTCCTTTAAAGATACGCAGTATTTT.

The chain links TRBV19 to TRBJ1-6; perhaps TRBD1 as D (6 bases). The CDR3 extends over 13 amino acids. The V and J ends lost 6 bases and 6 bases respectively, with 9 bases between them. Germline-derived CDR1 and CDR2 are LNHDA and SQIVND (reference sequence). The CDR3 DNA reads as TGTGCCAGTAGGGACAGAATTAATTCACCCCTCCACTTT. It specifies CASRDRINSPLHF.

The V gene is TRBV7-2, the J gene TRBJ2-1; 8 bases are shared with TRBD2. The CDR3 extends over 17 amino acids. The germline gives CDR1 SGHTA, CDR2 FQGNSA. Germline trimming cut 3 bases from V and 10 bases from J; bases unmatched to any gene: 17. The CDR3 nucleotides are TGTGCCAGCAGCTTCCCCGCGGGCGCGGGGGGAGAAGCGGAGCAGTTCTTC. As protein: CASSFPAGAGGEAEQFF.

As DNA, the CDR3 is TGTGCCAGCAGCTTAGGGAGGGACAGGCAGTTCTTC. Translating gives CASSLGRDRQFF. The genes are TRBV7-2 and TRBJ2-1, with TRBD1 as a possible D gene (7 bases). CDR3 size: 12 residues. Germline V lookup: CDR1 SGHTA, CDR2 FQGNSA. Trimming shortened V by 1 base and J by 12 bases, and 10 bases separated the two germline ends.

The CDR3: CASSMAYTGELFF. The CDR3, as DNA: TGTGCCAGTAGTATGGCGTACACCGGGGAGCTGTTTTTT. The V call is TRBV19, the J call TRBJ2-2; D is undetermined. The CDR3 totals 13 residues. Germline lookup yields CDR1 LNHDA and CDR2 SQIVND (reference sequence). The germline V and J ends were trimmed by 3 bases and 3 bases, with 5 bases remaining between them.

This clonotype has more than one count but fewer than ten. The CDR3: CASSLVGGHITSYEQYF. The CDR3 DNA reads as TGTGCCAGCAGCTTAGTAGGGGGACATATAACCTCCTACGAGCAGTACTTC. J is TRBJ2-7 and V is TRBV7-2; a possible D gene is TRBD1 (6 bases). Germline V gene lookup returns CDR1 SGHTA and CDR2 FQGNSA. V lost 1 base, J lost 0 bases, and 16 bases lay in between. The CDR3 length is 17 residues. Using reference TRBV7-2 and TRBJ2-7 for the parts outside the CDR3, the full variable domain is GAGVSQSPSNKVTEKGKDVELRCDPISGHTALYWYRQSLGQGLEFLIYFQGNSAPDKSGLPSDRFSAERTGGSVSTLTIQRTQQEDSAVYLCASSLVGGHITSYEQYFGPGTRLTVT.

The gene calls are TRBV28 and TRBJ2-6; D gene uncertain. The V gene lost 7 bases and the J gene lost 4 bases, with 17 bases spanning the gap. CDR3 length: 16 residues. Germline values: CDR1 MDHEN, CDR2 SYDVKM. DNA for the CDR3: TGTGCCAGCAATTCAGGATCCCCGGCCGGGGCCAACGTCCTGACTTTC. Its protein is CASNSGSPAGANVLTF.

This clonotype was observed at least ten times. V gene TRBV7-2 combines with J gene TRBJ2-3; D gene uncertain. Germline lookup yields CDR1 SGHTA and CDR2 FQGNSA. Between the trimmed V and J ends, which lost 4 bases and 4 bases, there was a span of 9 bases. The CDR3 has 13 residues. The CDR3 region is CASSSQTADTQYF. CDR3 bases: TGTGCCAGCAGCTCCCAGACCGCAGATACGCAGTATTTT.

This clonotype was recorded a few times. This rearrangement joins TRBV7-2 to TRBJ1-1; 7 positions agree with TRBD1. Germline CDR1 reads SGHTA; CDR2 reads FQGNSA. The V gene end was trimmed by 1 base and the J gene end by 9 bases; junction bases not matched to a gene: 5. The CDR3 loop spans 13 amino acids. The CDR3 loop reads CASSLEGAWQAFF. CDR3 DNA sequence: TGTGCCAGCAGCTTAGAGGGGGCCTGGCAAGCTTTCTTT.

The chain couples TRBV19 to TRBJ2-1; the D gene is possibly TRBD1 (6 bases). This CDR3 is built from 16 residues. Germline values: CDR1 LNHDA, CDR2 SQIVND (reference sequence). The V end was cut by 3 bases, the J end by 3 bases, with 15 bases between. The CDR3 DNA reads TGTGCCAGTAGTATCTTAGGGGGACCCTTCTACAATGAGCAGTTCTTC. Amino acids: CASSILGGPFYNEQFF.

The chain combines TRBV18 with TRBJ1-1, with D tentatively TRBD1 (5 bases). This CDR3 is 19 amino acids long. Germline assignment: CDR1 KGHSH and CDR2 LQKENI. Deletions cut 0 bases from V and 2 bases from J, with 22 bases between. In DNA, the CDR3 is TGTGCCAGCTCACCACCCGTCGGTGGGGGACTAGGACCCAACACTGAAGCTTTCTTT. Protein product: CASSPPVGGGLGPNTEAFF.

This clonotype was counted at least ten times. The chain links TRBV7-2 to TRBJ2-1; D perhaps matches TRBD1 (7 bases). The length of the CDR3 is 15 residues. The germline V gene has CDR1 SGHTA and CDR2 FQGNSA. Trimming shortened V by 3 bases and J by 6 bases, and 15 bases separated the two germline ends. The CDR3 sequence is CASSLRGQHFNEQFF. The CDR3 bases are TGTGCCAGCAGCTTGCGGGGACAGCACTTCAATGAGCAGTTCTTC.

This clonotype was picked up a small number of times. The chain uses TRBV12-3 or TRBV12-4 and TRBJ2-5; D is unresolved. This CDR3 comprises 11 residues. Trimming took 8 bases from V and 5 from J, leaving 9 bases between them. This CDR3 is CASGRRETQYF. The CDR3 coding sequence is TGTGCCAGCGGGCGTCGGGAGACCCAGTACTTC.

The genes are TRBV7-6 and TRBJ1-6; possibly TRBD1 for D (6 bases). V was clipped by 6 bases and J by 7 bases, with 13 bases between them. Germline V gene data show CDR1 as SGHVS and CDR2 as FNYEAQ. The CDR3 is 14 residues long. The CDR3 is CASSQTTGNSPLHF. For the CDR3, the DNA is TGTGCCAGCAGTCAAACGACAGGCAATTCACCCCTCCACTTT.

The chain has TRBV10-3 and TRBJ2-1; D possibly corresponds to TRBD2 (6 bases). Germline V lookup: CDR1 ENHRY, CDR2 SYGVKD. The CDR3 length is 14 residues. The ends were cut back, 7 bases at V and 2 bases at J, with 12 bases in the middle. CDR3 sequence (DNA): TGTGCCATCAAGGCGGGGCCTACCTACAATGAGCAGTTCTTC. Its protein product is CAIKAGPTYNEQFF.

The V and J genes are TRBV7-9 and TRBJ1-3; no clear D gene. Trimming removed 2 bases from V and 0 bases from J, with 11 bases in between. Germline-derived CDR1 and CDR2 are SEHNR and FQNEAQ (reference sequence). The CDR3 loop spans 16 amino acids. The CDR3 loop reads CASSLPGLNSGNTIYF. CDR3 in DNA: TGTGCCAGCAGCTTACCAGGACTCAACTCTGGAAACACCATATATTTT.

This clonotype was counted at least ten times. The chain uses TRBV2 and TRBJ2-1; no definite D call. CDR1 is SNHLY and CDR2 is FYNNEI in the germline V gene. V gave up 1 base and J gave up 7 bases, with 14 bases separating them. The length of the CDR3 is 15 residues. CDR3 DNA sequence: TGTGCCAGCAGTGAAGGAGGCCTCGGGCTAAATGAGCAGTTCTTC. Translation gives CASSEGGLGLNEQFF. Drawing the rest from reference TRBV2 and TRBJ2-1, the complete variable domain is EPEVTQTPSHQVTQMGQEVILRCVPISNHLYFYWYRQILGQKVEFLVSFYNNEISEKSEIFDDQFSVERPDGSNFTLKIRSTKLEDSAMYFCASSEGGLGLNEQFFGPGTRLTVL.

To note about this clonotype: A much larger clone differs from this one at a single base, so this may be a read error. The J gene is TRBJ1-1, the V gene TRBV12-3 or TRBV12-4; TRBD1 is a possible D gene (5 bases). Trimming removed 3 bases from V and 5 bases from J, with 13 bases in between. The CDR3 is made up of 14 amino acids. The CDR3 reads CASSFFQGSTEAFF. CDR3 nucleotide sequence: TGTGCCAGCAGTTTCTTTCAGGGATCTACTGAAGCTTTCTTT.

In its sample, this clonotype was seen many times. The chain carries TRBV6-1 and TRBJ2-2, with no clear D. Germline lookup yields CDR1 MNHNS and CDR2 SASEGT. This CDR3 comprises 12 residues. Deletions cut 6 bases from V and 4 bases from J, with 6 bases between. The CDR3 nucleotides are TGTGCCAGCAGCAGAGGCACCGGGGAGCTGTTTTTT. The encoded protein is CASSRGTGELFF.

The chain combines TRBV7-6 with TRBJ2-2, with TRBD2 matching over 11 bases. The CDR3 spans 17 residues. With 5 bases clipped from V and 0 bases from J, the junction kept 5 bases outside the gene matches. Germline CDR1 SGHVS, CDR2 FNYEAQ. The CDR3 reads CASSPGTSGPNTGELFF. For the CDR3, the DNA is TGTGCCAGCAGCCCCGGGACTAGCGGACCGAACACCGGGGAGCTGTTTTTT.

The rearrangement joins TRBV6-8 to TRBJ2-5; 9 bases map to TRBD2. J lost 4 bases, V lost 5 bases, and 20 bases had no gene match. From germline, CDR1 is MNHGY and CDR2 SAAAGT. The length of the CDR3 is 19 residues. In nucleotides, the CDR3 is TGTGCCAGCAGTGGGCCCCGGGGGCTAGCGGGACTGCAAAGAGAGACCCAGTACTTC. Translated: CASSGPRGLAGLQRETQYF.